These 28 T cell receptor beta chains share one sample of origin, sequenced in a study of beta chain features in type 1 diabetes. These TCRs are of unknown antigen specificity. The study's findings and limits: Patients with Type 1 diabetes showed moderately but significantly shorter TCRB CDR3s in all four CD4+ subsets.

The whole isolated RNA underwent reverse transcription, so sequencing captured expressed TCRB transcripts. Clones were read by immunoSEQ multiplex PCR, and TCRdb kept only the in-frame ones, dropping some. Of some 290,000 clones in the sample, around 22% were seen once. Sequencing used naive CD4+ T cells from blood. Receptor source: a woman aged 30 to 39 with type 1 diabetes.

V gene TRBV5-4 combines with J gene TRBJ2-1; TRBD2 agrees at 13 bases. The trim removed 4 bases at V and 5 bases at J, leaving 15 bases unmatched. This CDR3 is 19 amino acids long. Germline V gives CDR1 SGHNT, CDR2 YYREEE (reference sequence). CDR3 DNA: TGTGCCAGCAGCCGCGCGACTAGCGGGAGGACCATGTGGCACAATGAGCAGTTCTTC. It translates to CASSRATSGRTMWHNEQFF.

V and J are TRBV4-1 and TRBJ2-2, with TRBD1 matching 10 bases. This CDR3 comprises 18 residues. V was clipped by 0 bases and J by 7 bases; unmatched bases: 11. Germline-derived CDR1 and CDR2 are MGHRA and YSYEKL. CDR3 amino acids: CASSQDAADRGLSGELFF. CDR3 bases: TGCGCCAGCAGCCAAGATGCTGCAGACAGGGGGCTTAGCGGGGAGCTGTTTTTT.

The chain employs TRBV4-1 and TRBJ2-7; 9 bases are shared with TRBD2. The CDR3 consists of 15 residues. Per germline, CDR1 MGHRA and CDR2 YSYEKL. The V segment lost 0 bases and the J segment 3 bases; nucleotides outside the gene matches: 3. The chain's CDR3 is CASSQEGTSYYEQYF. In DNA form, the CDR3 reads TGCGCCAGCAGCCAAGAGGGGACTAGCTACTACGAGCAGTACTTC.

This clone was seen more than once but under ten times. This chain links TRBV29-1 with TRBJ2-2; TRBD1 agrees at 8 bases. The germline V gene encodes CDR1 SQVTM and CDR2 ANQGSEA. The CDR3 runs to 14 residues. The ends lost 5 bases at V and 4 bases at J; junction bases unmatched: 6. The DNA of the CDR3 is TGCAGCGTTCTCAGGGGGCATGGCACCGGGGAGCTGTTTTTT. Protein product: CSVLRGHGTGELFF.

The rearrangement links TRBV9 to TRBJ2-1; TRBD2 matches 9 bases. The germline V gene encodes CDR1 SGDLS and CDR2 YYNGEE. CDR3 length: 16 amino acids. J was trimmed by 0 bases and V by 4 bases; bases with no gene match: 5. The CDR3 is CASSLLAGSSYNEQFF. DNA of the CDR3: TGTGCCAGCAGCCTTCTAGCGGGAAGCTCCTACAATGAGCAGTTCTTC.

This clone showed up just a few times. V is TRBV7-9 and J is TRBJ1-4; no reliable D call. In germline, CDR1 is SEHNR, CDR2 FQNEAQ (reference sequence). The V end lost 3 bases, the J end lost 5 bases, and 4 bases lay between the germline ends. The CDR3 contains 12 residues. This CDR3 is CASSFSNEKLFF. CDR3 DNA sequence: TGTGCCAGCAGCTTCTCGAATGAAAAACTGTTTTTT.

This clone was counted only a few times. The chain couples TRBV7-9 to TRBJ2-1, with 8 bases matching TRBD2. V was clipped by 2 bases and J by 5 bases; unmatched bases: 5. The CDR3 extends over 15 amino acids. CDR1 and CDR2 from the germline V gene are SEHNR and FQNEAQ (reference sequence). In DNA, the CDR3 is TGTGCCAGCAGCTTAAGCCTAGCGGGTAACAATGAGCAGTTCTTC. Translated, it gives CASSLSLAGNNEQFF.

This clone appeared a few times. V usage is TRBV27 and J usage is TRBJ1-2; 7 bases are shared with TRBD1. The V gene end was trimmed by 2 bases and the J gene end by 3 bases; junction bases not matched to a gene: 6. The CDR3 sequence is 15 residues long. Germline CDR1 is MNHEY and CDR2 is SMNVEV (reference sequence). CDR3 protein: CASSLARQGHYGYTF. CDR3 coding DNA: TGTGCCAGCAGTTTAGCTAGACAGGGCCACTATGGCTACACCTTC.

The CDR3 DNA reads TGCGCCAGCAGGGATCTAGCGGGAGGAGGGGAGACCCAGTACTTC. It encodes CASRDLAGGGETQYF. The rearrangement joins TRBV5-1 to TRBJ2-5; 11 bases are shared with TRBD2. V trimming: 5 bases; J trimming: 5 bases; junction bases outside the gene matches: 8. Germline CDR1 is SGHRS and CDR2 is YFSETQ. The CDR3 loop spans 15 amino acids.

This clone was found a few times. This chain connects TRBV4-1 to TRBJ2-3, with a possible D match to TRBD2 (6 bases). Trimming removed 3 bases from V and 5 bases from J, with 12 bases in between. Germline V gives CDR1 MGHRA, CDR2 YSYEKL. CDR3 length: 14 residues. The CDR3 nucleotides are TGCGCCAGCAGCCAGGGACTTAGTAGAGATACGCAGTATTTT. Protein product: CASSQGLSRDTQYF.

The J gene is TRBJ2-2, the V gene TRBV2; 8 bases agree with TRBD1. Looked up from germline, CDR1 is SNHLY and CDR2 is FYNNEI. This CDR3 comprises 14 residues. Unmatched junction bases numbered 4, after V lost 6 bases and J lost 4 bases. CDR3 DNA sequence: TGTGCCAGCAGGGACAGGGAGGTCACCGGGGAGCTGTTTTTT. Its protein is CASRDREVTGELFF.

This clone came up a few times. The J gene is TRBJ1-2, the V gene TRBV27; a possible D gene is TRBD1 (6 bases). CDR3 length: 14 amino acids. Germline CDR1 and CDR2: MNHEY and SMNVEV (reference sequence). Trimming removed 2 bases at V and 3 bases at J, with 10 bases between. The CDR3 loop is CASSLEGGDYGYTF. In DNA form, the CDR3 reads TGTGCCAGCAGTTTAGAGGGGGGGGACTATGGCTACACCTTC.

CDR3 protein: CAWTLQANYGYTF. CDR3 coding DNA: TGTGCCTGGACGCTGCAGGCTAACTATGGCTACACCTTC. V is TRBV30 and J is TRBJ1-2, with D unclear. Germline CDR1 and CDR2: GTSNPN and SVGIG (reference sequence). The CDR3 is 13 residues long. V was clipped by 4 bases and J by 0 bases, with 9 bases between them.

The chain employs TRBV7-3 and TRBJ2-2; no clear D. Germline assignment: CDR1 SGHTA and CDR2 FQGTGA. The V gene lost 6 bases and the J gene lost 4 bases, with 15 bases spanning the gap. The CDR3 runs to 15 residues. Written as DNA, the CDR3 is TGTGCCAGCAGTCCGCCCTATGATGTCACCGGGGAGCTGTTTTTT. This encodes CASSPPYDVTGELFF.

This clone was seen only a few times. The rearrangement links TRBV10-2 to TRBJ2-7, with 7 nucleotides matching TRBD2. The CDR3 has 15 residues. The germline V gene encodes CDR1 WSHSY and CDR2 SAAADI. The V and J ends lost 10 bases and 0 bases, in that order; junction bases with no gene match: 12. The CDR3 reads CATRHPSGLSYEQYF. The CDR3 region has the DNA TGCGCCACCAGACACCCTAGCGGACTCTCCTACGAGCAGTACTTC.

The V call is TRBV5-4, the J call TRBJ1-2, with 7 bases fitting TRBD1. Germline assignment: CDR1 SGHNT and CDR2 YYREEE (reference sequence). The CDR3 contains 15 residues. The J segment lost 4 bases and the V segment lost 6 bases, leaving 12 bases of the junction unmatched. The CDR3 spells CASTIAGTAFYGYTF. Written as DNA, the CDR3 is TGTGCCAGCACCATCGCTGGGACAGCCTTCTATGGCTACACCTTC.

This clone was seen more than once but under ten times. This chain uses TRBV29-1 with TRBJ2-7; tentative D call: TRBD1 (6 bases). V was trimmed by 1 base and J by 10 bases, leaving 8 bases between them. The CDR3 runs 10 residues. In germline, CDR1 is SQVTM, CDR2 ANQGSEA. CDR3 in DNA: TGCAGCGTTGAAGGTGGGGGCCAGTACTTC. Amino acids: CSVEGGGQYF.

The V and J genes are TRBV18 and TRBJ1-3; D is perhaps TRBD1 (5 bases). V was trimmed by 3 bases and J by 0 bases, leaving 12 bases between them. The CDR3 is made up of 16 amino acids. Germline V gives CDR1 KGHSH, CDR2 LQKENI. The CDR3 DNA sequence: TGTGCCAGCTCACCTACTTCAAGGGGCTCTGGAAACACCATATATTTT. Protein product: CASSPTSRGSGNTIYF. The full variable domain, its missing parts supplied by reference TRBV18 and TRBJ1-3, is NAGVMQNPRHLVRRRGQEARLRCSPMKGHSHVYWYRQLPEEGLKFMVYLQKENIIDESGMPKERFSAEFPKEGPSILRIQQVVRGDSAAYFCASSPTSRGSGNTIYFGEGSWLTVV.

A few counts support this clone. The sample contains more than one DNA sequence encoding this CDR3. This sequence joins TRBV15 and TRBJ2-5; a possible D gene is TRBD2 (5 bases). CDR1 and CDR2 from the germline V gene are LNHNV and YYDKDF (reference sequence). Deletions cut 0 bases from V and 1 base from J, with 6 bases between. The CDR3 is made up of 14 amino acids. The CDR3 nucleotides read TGTGCCACCAGCAGAGATAGCGCCCAAGAGACCCAGTACTTC. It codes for CATSRDSAQETQYF.

DNA for the CDR3: TGTGCCAGCAGCCAAGGGCCAGGGGGAGTTGACAATGAGCAGTTCTTC. As protein: CASSQGPGGVDNEQFF. The J gene is TRBJ2-1, the V gene TRBV4-2, with TRBD1 matching 7 bases. This CDR3 is built from 16 residues. Germline V gene lookup returns CDR1 LGHNA and CDR2 YNFKEQ. After removal of 1 base from V and 5 bases from J, the junction contained 8 bases not matched to a gene.

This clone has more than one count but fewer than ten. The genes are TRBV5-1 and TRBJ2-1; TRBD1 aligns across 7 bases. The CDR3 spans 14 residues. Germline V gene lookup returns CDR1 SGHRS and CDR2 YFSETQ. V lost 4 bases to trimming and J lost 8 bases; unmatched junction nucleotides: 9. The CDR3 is CASSPGQVLDEQFF. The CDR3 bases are TGCGCCAGCAGCCCCGGACAGGTTTTGGATGAGCAGTTCTTC.

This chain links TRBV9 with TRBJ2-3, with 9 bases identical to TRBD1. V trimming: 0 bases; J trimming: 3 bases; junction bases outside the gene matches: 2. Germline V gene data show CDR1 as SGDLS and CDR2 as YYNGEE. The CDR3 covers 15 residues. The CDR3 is CASSVVGQGTDTQYF. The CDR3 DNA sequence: TGTGCCAGCAGCGTAGTTGGACAGGGGACAGATACGCAGTATTTT.

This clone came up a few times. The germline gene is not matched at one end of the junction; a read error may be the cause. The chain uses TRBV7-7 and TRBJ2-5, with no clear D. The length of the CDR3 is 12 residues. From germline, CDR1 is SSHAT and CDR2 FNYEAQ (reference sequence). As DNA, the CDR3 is TGTGCTAGCAGCTACAACGGGGAGACCCAGTACTTC. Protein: CASSYNGETQYF.

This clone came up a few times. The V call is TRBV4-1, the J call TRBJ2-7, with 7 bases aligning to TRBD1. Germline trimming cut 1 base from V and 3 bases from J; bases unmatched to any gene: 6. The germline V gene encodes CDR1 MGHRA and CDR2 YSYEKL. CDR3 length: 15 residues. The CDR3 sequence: CASSQGSWDSYEQYF. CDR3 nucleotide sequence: TGCGCCAGCAGCCAAGGGTCATGGGACAGCTACGAGCAGTACTTC.

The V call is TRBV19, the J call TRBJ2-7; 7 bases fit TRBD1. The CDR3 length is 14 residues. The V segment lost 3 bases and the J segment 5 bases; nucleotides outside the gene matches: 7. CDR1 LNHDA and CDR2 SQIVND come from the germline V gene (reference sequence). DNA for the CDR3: TGTGCCAGTAGTATGCGAGGGGGCAGCGACGAGCAGTACTTC. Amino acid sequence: CASSMRGGSDEQYF.

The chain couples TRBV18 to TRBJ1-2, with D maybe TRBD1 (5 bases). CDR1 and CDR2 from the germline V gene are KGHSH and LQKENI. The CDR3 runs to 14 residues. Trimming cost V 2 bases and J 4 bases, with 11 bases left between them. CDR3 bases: TGTGCCAGCTCACCATTAGGGGATAGCTATGGCTACACCTTC. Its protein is CASSPLGDSYGYTF. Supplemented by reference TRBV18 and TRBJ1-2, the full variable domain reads NAGVMQNPRHLVRRRGQEARLRCSPMKGHSHVYWYRQLPEEGLKFMVYLQKENIIDESGMPKERFSAEFPKEGPSILRIQQVVRGDSAAYFCASSPLGDSYGYTFGSGTRLTVV.

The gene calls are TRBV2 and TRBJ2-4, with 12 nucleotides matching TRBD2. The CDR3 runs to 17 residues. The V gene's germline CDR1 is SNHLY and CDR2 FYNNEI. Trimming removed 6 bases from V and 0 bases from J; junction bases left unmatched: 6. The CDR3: CASRGLAGQLAKNIQYF. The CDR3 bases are TGTGCCAGCAGAGGACTAGCGGGGCAACTAGCCAAAAACATTCAGTACTTC.

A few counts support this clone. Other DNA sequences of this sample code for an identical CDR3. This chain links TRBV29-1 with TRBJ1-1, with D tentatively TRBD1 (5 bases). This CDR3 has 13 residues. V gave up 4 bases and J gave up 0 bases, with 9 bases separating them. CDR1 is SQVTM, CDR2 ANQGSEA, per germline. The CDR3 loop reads CSVARGVNTEAFF. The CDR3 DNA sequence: TGCAGCGTTGCCCGGGGGGTGAACACTGAAGCTTTCTTT.